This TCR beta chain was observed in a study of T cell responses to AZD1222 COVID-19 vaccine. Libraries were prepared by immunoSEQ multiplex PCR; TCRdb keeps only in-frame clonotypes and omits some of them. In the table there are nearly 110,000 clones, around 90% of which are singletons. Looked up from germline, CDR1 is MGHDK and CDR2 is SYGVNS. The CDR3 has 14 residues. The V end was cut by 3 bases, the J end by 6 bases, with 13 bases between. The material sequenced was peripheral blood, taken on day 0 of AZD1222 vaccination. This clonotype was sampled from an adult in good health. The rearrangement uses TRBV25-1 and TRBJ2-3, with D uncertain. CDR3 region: CASSEGGPVDTQYF. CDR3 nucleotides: TGTGCCAGCAGTGAGGGCGGACCTGTGGATACGCAGTATTTT. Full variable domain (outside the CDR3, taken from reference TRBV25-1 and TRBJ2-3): EADIYQTPRYLVIGTGKKITLECSQTMGHDKMYWYQQDPGMELHLIHYSYGVNSTEKGDLSSESTVSRIRTEHFPLTLESARPSHTSQYLCASSEGGPVDTQYFGPGTRLTVL.